The entry that follows covers one T cell receptor (beta chain) sequence. Its specificity is unknown. The source of the sample is a study of CD8+ T cells in alopecia areata. From alopecia areata patients, lesional scalp punch biopsies and peripheral blood were collected. The researchers isolated CD4+ and CD8+ T cells from PBMCs by sorting. The length of the CDR3 is 12 residues. V gave up 6 bases and J gave up 8 bases, with 13 bases separating them. Germline lookup yields CDR1 MNHNS and CDR2 SASEGT. Study-wide points: Scalp samples also yield sequences of resident alphabeta T cells from normal skin.

RNA extraction was followed by reverse transcription into cDNA, which acted as the sequencing template. The data were produced by immunoSEQ multiplex PCR, yet TCRdb's version contains in-frame clones alone and is incomplete. The sample consists of 170,000 or so clones, about 63% of them appearing once. The chain is built from TRBV6-1 and TRBJ1-2, with no clear D. This specimen was CD4+ T cells sorted from blood, taken at week 0. This receptor was identified in a human donor with alopecia areata. The CDR3 bases are TGTGCCAGCAGGCCGTCTGGGTTCGGCTACACCTTC. Its protein product is CASRPSGFGYTF.